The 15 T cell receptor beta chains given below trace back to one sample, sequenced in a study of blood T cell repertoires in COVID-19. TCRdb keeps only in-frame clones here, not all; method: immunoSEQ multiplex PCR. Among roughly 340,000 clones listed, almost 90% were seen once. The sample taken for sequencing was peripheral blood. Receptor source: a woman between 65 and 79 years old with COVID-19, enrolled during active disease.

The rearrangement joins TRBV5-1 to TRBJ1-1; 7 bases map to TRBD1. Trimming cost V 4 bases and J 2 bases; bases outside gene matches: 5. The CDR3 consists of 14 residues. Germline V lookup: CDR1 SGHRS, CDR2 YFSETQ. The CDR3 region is CASSAGQSNTEAFF. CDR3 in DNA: TGCGCCAGCAGCGCGGGACAGAGTAACACTGAAGCTTTCTTT.

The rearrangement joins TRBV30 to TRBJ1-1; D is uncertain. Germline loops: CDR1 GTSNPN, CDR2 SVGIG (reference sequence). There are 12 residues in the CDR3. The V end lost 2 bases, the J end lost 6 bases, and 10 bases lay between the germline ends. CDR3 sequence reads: CAWSNGGSEAFF. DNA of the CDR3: TGTGCCTGGAGTAATGGAGGGTCTGAAGCTTTCTTT.

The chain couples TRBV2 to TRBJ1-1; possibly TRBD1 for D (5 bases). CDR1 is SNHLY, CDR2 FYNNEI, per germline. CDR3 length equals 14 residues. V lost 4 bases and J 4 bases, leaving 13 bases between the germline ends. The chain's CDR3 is CASSGDGRGTEAFF. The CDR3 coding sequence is TGTGCCAGCAGTGGGGACGGGCGGGGCACTGAAGCTTTCTTT.

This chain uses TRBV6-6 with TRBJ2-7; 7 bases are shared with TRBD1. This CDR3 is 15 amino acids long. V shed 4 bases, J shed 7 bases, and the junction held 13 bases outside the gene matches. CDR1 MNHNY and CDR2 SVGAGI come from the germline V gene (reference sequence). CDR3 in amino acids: CASSSYDRVGGEQYF. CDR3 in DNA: TGTGCCAGCAGTTCCTACGACAGGGTAGGTGGGGAGCAGTACTTC.

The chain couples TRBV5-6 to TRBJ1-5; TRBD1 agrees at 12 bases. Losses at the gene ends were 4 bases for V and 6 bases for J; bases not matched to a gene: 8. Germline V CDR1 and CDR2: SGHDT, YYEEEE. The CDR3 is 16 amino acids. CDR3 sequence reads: CASSIWDRGPGQPQHF. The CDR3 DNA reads TGTGCCAGCAGCATCTGGGACAGGGGGCCGGGTCAGCCCCAGCATTTT.

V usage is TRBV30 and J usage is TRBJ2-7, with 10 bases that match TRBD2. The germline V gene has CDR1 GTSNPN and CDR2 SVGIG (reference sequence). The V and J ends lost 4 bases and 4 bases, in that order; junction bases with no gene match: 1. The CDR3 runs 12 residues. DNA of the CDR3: TGTGCCTGGACAGCGGGGGGGTACGAGCAGTACTTC. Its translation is CAWTAGGYEQYF.

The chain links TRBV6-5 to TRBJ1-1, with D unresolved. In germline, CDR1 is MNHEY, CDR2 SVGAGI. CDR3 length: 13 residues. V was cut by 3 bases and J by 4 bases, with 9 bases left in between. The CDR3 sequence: CASSYPGSTEAFF. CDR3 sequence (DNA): TGTGCCAGCAGTTATCCGGGTTCCACTGAAGCTTTCTTT.

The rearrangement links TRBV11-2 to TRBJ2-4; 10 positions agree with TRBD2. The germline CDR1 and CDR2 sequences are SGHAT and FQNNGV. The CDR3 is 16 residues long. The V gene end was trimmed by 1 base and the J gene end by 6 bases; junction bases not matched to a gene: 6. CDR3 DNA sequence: TGTGCCAGCAGCTTAGGTGCAGCGGGGGGGTTAAACATTCAGTACTTC. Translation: CASSLGAAGGLNIQYF.

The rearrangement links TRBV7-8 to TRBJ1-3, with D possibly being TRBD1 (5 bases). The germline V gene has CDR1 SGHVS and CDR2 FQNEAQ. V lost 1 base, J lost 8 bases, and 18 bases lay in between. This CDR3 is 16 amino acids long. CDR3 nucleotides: TGTGCCAGCAGCTTAGGTTGGGCAGGGAGGGGAGACACCATATATTTT. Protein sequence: CASSLGWAGRGDTIYF.

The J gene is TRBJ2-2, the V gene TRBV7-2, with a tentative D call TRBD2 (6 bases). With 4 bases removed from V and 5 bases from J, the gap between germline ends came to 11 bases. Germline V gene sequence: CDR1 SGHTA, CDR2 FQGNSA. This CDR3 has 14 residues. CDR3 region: CASSSDGGTGELFF. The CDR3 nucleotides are TGTGCCAGCAGCTCAGACGGGGGTACCGGGGAGCTGTTTTTT.

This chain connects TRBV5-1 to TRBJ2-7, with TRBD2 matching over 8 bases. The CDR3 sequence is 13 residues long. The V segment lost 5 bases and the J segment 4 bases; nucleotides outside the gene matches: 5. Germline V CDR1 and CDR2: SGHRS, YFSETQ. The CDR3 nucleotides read TGCGCCAGCAGGCCCCCGGGGGGGTACGAGCAGTACTTC. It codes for CASRPPGGYEQYF.

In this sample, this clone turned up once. The CDR3 protein is CASSLEGLGEKLFF. The DNA of the CDR3 is TGCGCCAGCAGCTTGGAAGGACTCGGGGAAAAACTGTTTTTT. V and J are TRBV5-1 and TRBJ1-4; D not resolved. The germline V gene encodes CDR1 SGHRS and CDR2 YFSETQ. The CDR3 length is 14 residues. The ends were cut back, 0 bases at V and 8 bases at J, with 11 bases in the middle. The full variable domain, in which reference TRBV5-1 and TRBJ1-4 provide the parts outside the CDR3, is KAGVTQTPRYLIKTRGQQVTLSCSPISGHRSVSWYQQTPGQGLQFLFEYFSETQRNKGNFPGRFSGRQFSNSRSEMNVSTLELGDSALYLCASSLEGLGEKLFFGSGTQLSVL.

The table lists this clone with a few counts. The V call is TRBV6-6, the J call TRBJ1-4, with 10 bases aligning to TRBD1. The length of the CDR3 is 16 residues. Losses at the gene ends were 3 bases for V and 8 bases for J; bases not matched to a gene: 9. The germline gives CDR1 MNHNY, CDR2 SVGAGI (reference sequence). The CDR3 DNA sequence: TGTGCCAGCAGTTATTACCGGGACAGGGGAGAAGAAAAACTGTTTTTT. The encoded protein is CASSYYRDRGEEKLFF.

The CDR3 sequence: CASSTRGGSKETQYF. The CDR3 bases are TGTGCCAGCAGTACCCGGGGGGGGTCAAAAGAGACCCAGTACTTC. The chain links TRBV28 to TRBJ2-5, with 8 bases lining up with TRBD2. V was pared by 5 bases and J by 3 bases, with 8 bases of the junction left unmatched. The CDR3 runs 15 residues. Germline CDR1 MDHEN, CDR2 SYDVKM.

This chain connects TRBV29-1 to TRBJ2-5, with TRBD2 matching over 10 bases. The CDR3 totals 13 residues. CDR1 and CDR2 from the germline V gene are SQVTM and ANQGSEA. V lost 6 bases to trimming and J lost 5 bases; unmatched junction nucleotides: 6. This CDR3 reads CSVKRGGQETQYF. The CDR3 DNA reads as TGCAGCGTAAAGCGGGGGGGCCAGGAGACCCAGTACTTC.